One sample yielded the 20 T cell receptor beta chains listed below, sequenced in a study of response to subunit inactivated influenza vaccine. Via MiXCR, TCRdb re-called the RT-PCR reads, giving one row per CDR3 protein. The data hold under 200,000 distinct CDR3 sequences, with 9.5% to 12% observed a single time. Sequences were derived from CD8+ T cells sorted from PBMCs, sampled approximately 25 months after vaccination. The receptors derive from a man aged 50 to 69 who received an inactivated influenza vaccine.

This clonotype was seen more than once but under ten times. The J gene is TRBJ2-7, the V gene TRBV6-5; D is ambiguous. Per the germline V gene, CDR1 is MNHEY and CDR2 is SVGAGI. CDR3 length: 13 amino acids. V was shortened by 2 bases and J by 2 bases, with 7 bases between the two germline ends. The DNA of the CDR3 is TGTGCCAGCAGTTACCAGTCAACCTACGAGCAGTACTTC. Protein sequence: CASSYQSTYEQYF.

The V gene is TRBV27, the J gene TRBJ2-1; 8 bases map to TRBD1. This CDR3 is 13 amino acids long. Per germline, CDR1 MNHEY and CDR2 SMNVEV (reference sequence). The V gene end was trimmed by 3 bases and the J gene end by 7 bases; junction bases not matched to a gene: 2. CDR3 in amino acids: CASSLNRGNEQFF. Here the CDR3 DNA reads TGTGCCAGCAGTTTGAACAGGGGGAATGAGCAGTTCTTC.

This clonotype was detected a few times. This chain links TRBV14 with TRBJ1-2, with TRBD1 identical over 8 bases. Germline CDR1 is SGHDN and CDR2 is FVKESK. Unmatched junction bases numbered 6, after V lost 1 base and J lost 2 bases. This CDR3 spans 16 amino acids. Written as DNA, the CDR3 is TGTGCCAGCAGCCAAGTATTTGGACAGGGCAACTATGGCTACACCTTC. Its translation: CASSQVFGQGNYGYTF.

This clonotype was counted between two and nine times. This chain links TRBV12-3 or TRBV12-4 with TRBJ2-6; D is undetermined. The CDR3 has 17 amino acids. V lost 4 bases to trimming and J lost 3 bases, with 16 bases between them. The DNA for the CDR3 is TGTGCCAGCAGTTCCCCCAACGGGCCTGGTGGGGCCAACGTCCTGACTTTC. It yields the protein CASSSPNGPGGANVLTF.

The chain employs TRBV3-1 and TRBJ2-7; 16 bases align to TRBD2. The J segment lost 4 bases and the V segment lost 0 bases, leaving 6 bases of the junction unmatched. Germline V lookup: CDR1 LGHDT, CDR2 YNNKEL (reference sequence). The CDR3 contains 18 residues. The chain's CDR3 is CASSQDLGTSGRGYEQYF. DNA of the CDR3: TGTGCCAGCAGCCAAGATCTAGGGACTAGCGGGAGGGGATACGAGCAGTACTTC.

A note on this clonotype: A clone one base away is much larger, so this may be a read error. The CDR3 nucleotides read TGTGCCCTCGGGGGCAGAGGATACAATGAGCAGTTCTTC. Protein product: CALGGRGYNEQFF. This sequence joins TRBV10-3 and TRBJ2-1, with D perhaps given as TRBD1 or TRBD2 (6 bases each). The CDR3 contains 13 residues. V lost 11 bases, J lost 4 bases, and 15 bases lay in between. From germline, CDR1 is ENHRY and CDR2 SYGVKD.

The sample holds a few counts of this clonotype. This chain connects TRBV28 to TRBJ2-1; possible D gene TRBD2, 7 bases. CDR1 is MDHEN, CDR2 SYDVKM, per germline. The CDR3 runs to 12 residues. Trimming cost V 6 bases and J 14 bases, with 17 bases left between them. CDR3 loop: CASSLTSEGEFF. The CDR3 DNA follows: TGTGCCAGCAGCCTTACTAGCGAGGGGGAGTTCTTC.

This clonotype occurred a few times. The chain joins TRBV7-9 to TRBJ2-2; 9 bases map to TRBD2. Germline V gene sequence: CDR1 SEHNR, CDR2 FQNEAQ (reference sequence). There are 15 residues in the CDR3. V gave up 4 bases and J gave up 5 bases; unmatched junction bases: 5. The CDR3, as DNA: TGTGCCAGCAGCTCCTTTACTAGCGGGACCGGGGAGCTGTTTTTT. Translation: CASSSFTSGTGELFF.

The chain employs TRBV28 and TRBJ1-1; 7 bases agree with TRBD1. Trimming cost V 5 bases and J 5 bases; bases outside gene matches: 11. CDR1 MDHEN and CDR2 SYDVKM come from the germline V gene. There are 15 residues in the CDR3. CDR3 nucleotide sequence: TGTGCCAGCAGTCCTCCGACAGGGTGGAATACTGAAGCTTTCTTT. This sequence encodes CASSPPTGWNTEAFF.

This chain uses TRBV6-5 with TRBJ1-1; 7 bases align to TRBD1. The J segment lost 5 bases and the V segment lost 2 bases, leaving 8 bases of the junction unmatched. Germline values: CDR1 MNHEY, CDR2 SVGAGI. The length of the CDR3 is 15 residues. CDR3 protein: CASSYSLTGKTEAFF. The CDR3 region has the DNA TGTGCCAGCAGTTACAGCTTGACAGGGAAGACTGAAGCTTTCTTT.

There are many counts of this clonotype. The V call is TRBV12-3 or TRBV12-4, the J call TRBJ1-6; D is undetermined. The CDR3 is made up of 15 amino acids. Trimming removed 1 base at V and 7 bases at J, with 11 bases between. CDR3 bases: TGTGCCAGCAGTTTAGTATCGGGGTTGAATTCACCCCTCCACTTT. It codes for CASSLVSGLNSPLHF.

As to this clonotype: The junction shows a germline mismatch at one end, possibly a read error. The chain combines TRBV29-1 with TRBJ2-1; D is perhaps TRBD1 (6 bases). This CDR3 comprises 15 residues. The germline V gene has CDR1 SQVTM and CDR2 ANQGSEA. The CDR3 loop reads CSVDRPGVSYNERFF. CDR3 bases: TGCAGCGTTGACCGCCCAGGGGTCTCCTACAATGAGCGGTTCTTC.

This clonotype was observed a handful of times. The V gene is TRBV27, the J gene TRBJ2-3; 12 nucleotides agree with TRBD2. Germline lookup yields CDR1 MNHEY and CDR2 SMNVEV (reference sequence). The CDR3 consists of 15 residues. J lost 6 bases, V lost 3 bases, and 4 bases had no gene match. The CDR3 loop reads CASSFPSGGDDTQYF. The CDR3 DNA sequence: TGTGCCAGCAGTTTTCCTAGCGGGGGGGACGATACGCAGTATTTT.

This chain uses TRBV6-2 or TRBV6-3 with TRBJ2-3; possibly TRBD2 for D (6 bases). Germline lookup yields CDR1 MNHEY and CDR2 SVGEGT. The length of the CDR3 is 16 residues. V lost 6 bases, J lost 2 bases, and 18 bases lay in between. The CDR3 nucleotides read TGTGCCAGCAGCACCATCGCGGGACTCAACACAGATACGCAGTATTTT. This encodes CASSTIAGLNTDTQYF.

The chain links TRBV7-4 to TRBJ2-7; 7 bases line up with TRBD2. The CDR3 spans 15 residues. V gave up 3 bases and J gave up 0 bases; unmatched junction bases: 5. Per the germline V gene, CDR1 is SGHVT and CDR2 is SQSDAQ. CDR3 coding DNA: TGTGCCAGCAGCTTGGGGCTAGCGGCCTCCTACGAGCAGTACTTC. This gives the protein CASSLGLAASYEQYF.

This chain joins TRBV4-3 and TRBJ2-1; 11 nucleotides agree with TRBD2. Unmatched junction bases numbered 5, after V lost 4 bases and J lost 3 bases. The CDR3 covers 16 residues. In germline, CDR1 is LGHNA, CDR2 YSLEER. As DNA, the CDR3 is TGCGCCAGCAGCCCTCTAGCGGGAGGTCTCTACAATGAGCAGTTCTTC. This gives the protein CASSPLAGGLYNEQFF.

This clonotype came up a few times. The chain uses TRBV20-1 and TRBJ1-2; no clear D gene. Germline V gene data show CDR1 as DFQATT and CDR2 as SNEGSKA (reference sequence). The germline V and J ends were trimmed by 0 bases and 0 bases, with 8 bases remaining between them. The CDR3 spans 14 residues. This chain's CDR3 is CSARDLGPNYGYTF. In DNA, the CDR3 is TGCAGTGCTAGAGACCTCGGGCCTAACTATGGCTACACCTTC.

The chain recombines TRBV12-3 or TRBV12-4 with TRBJ1-4, with D possibly matching TRBD1 (5 bases). The CDR3 has 15 amino acids. The germline V and J ends were trimmed by 3 bases and 5 bases, with 13 bases remaining between them. This CDR3 is CASSFLGPGNEKLFF. CDR3 bases: TGTGCCAGCAGTTTTTTGGGGCCCGGGAATGAAAAACTGTTTTTT.

This clonotype occurred many times. V and J are TRBV7-9 and TRBJ2-2; D gene ambiguous. The V end was cut by 7 bases, the J end by 0 bases, with 3 bases between. This CDR3 has 12 residues. Per germline, CDR1 SEHNR and CDR2 FQNEAQ (reference sequence). CDR3 nucleotide sequence: TGTGCCAGCAAAGCGAACACCGGGGAGCTGTTTTTT. Translation gives CASKANTGELFF.

This clonotype was observed a few times. The chain links TRBV20-1 to TRBJ1-4; D is ambiguous. The CDR3 consists of 13 residues. Germline CDR1 DFQATT, CDR2 SNEGSKA (reference sequence). V was clipped by 3 bases and J by 8 bases, with 13 bases between them. The CDR3 nucleotides are TGCAGTGCTAGGGTCATGACAACAGAAAAACTGTTTTTT. Its translation: CSARVMTTEKLFF.